The 5 T cell receptor beta chains in this list originate from one sample, sequenced in a study of vaccination and CD4 T cells after COVID-19. Which antigens these TCRs recognize remains unknown. The time point was: late sampling 161 to 241 days after vaccination in a few convalescent patients. Documented treatment: roughly 11-day PBMC culture with coronavirus spike peptide pools or control peptides (ViraFEST assay). Sequencing of cultured CD4+ T cell DNA used the Oncomine TCR Beta short-read assay. TCRdb fed the PCR reads into MiXCR, producing one record per CDR3 protein. This sample has approximately 22,000 distinct CDR3 sequences, with roughly 35% found just once. The sequenced sample was CD4+ T cells from blood, cultured in vitro, obtained about 7 months after SARS-CoV-2 vaccination. The source of these receptors is a human donor who had recovered from COVID-19.

The chain uses TRBV28 and TRBJ2-7, with TRBD2 identical over 10 bases. J lost 5 bases, V lost 6 bases, and 7 bases had no gene match. The CDR3 has 14 residues. Per the germline V gene, CDR1 is MDHEN and CDR2 is SYDVKM. The CDR3: CASSRSGRVNEQYF. DNA for the CDR3: TGTGCCAGCAGCCGAAGCGGGAGGGTTAACGAGCAGTACTTC.

This clonotype was found a few times. The chain uses TRBV6-2 or TRBV6-3 and TRBJ1-1; no definite D call. Germline CDR1 and CDR2: MNHEY and SVGEGT. The CDR3 contains 12 residues. V dropped 2 bases and J dropped 6 bases, with 7 bases sitting between them. The CDR3, as DNA: TGTGCCAGCAGTTACCCAGGCCCTGAAGCTTTCTTT. Protein sequence: CASSYPGPEAFF.

The chain combines TRBV6-2 or TRBV6-3 with TRBJ2-7, with D tentatively TRBD2 (6 bases). Germline loops: CDR1 MNHEY, CDR2 SVGEGT. V was pared by 5 bases and J by 1 base, with 18 bases between. The CDR3 covers 16 residues. CDR3 sequence: CASSQGGSRGSYEQYF. For the CDR3, the DNA is TGTGCCAGCAGTCAGGGTGGCTCGCGGGGATCCTACGAGCAGTACTTC.

This chain links TRBV11-2 with TRBJ1-6; D gene unclear. Germline V gives CDR1 SGHAT, CDR2 FQNNGV. The CDR3 has 13 residues. V dropped 2 bases and J dropped 8 bases, with 7 bases sitting between them. The CDR3 DNA reads TGTGCCAGCAGCTTATCGGTTGATTCACCCCTCCACTTT. This sequence encodes CASSLSVDSPLHF.

The chain uses TRBV7-9 and TRBJ2-3, with 12 bases matching TRBD2. The germline V gene has CDR1 SEHNR and CDR2 FQNEAQ (reference sequence). V shed 6 bases and J 3 bases; nucleotides not matched to a gene: 7. The CDR3 extends over 16 amino acids. CDR3 sequence: CASSYPTSGRTDTQYF. As DNA, the CDR3 is TGTGCCAGCAGTTACCCGACTAGCGGGAGAACAGATACGCAGTATTTT.